Each of the 29 T cell receptor beta chains below was sequenced from the same sample in a study of T cells after yellow fever vaccination. TCRdb re-called the 5' RACE reads through MiXCR, storing one row per CDR3 protein. The sample holds about 13,000 distinct CDR3 sequences, 4.9% seen once. The sequencing here drew on PBMCs, either bulk or a sorted T-cell subset (CD4+, CD8+, memory, or dextramer-sorted; not recorded which), taken 45 days after the yellow fever booster vaccination. These receptors were taken from a man younger than 45 who received the YFV17D yellow fever vaccine.

This clonotype was counted many times. The rearrangement joins TRBV7-2 to TRBJ2-7; 16 bases agree with TRBD2. CDR1 is SGHTA and CDR2 is FQGNSA in the germline V gene. The V and J ends lost 4 bases and 10 bases, in that order; junction bases with no gene match: 4. This CDR3 comprises 14 residues. CDR3 sequence (DNA): TGTGCCAGCAGCTGGGGGACTAGCGGGAGGGAACAGTACTTC. Translated, it gives CASSWGTSGREQYF. The full variable domain, completed using reference TRBV7-2 and TRBJ2-7, is GAGVSQSPSNKVTEKGKDVELRCDPISGHTALYWYRQSLGQGLEFLIYFQGNSAPDKSGLPSDRFSAERTGGSVSTLTIQRTQQEDSAVYLCASSWGTSGREQYFGPGTRLTVT.

This clonotype was found many times. CDR3 in amino acids: CSASYGANVLTF. DNA for the CDR3: TGCAGTGCTAGTTATGGGGCCAACGTCCTGACTTTC. The chain is built from TRBV20-1 and TRBJ2-6; D remains ambiguous. The V gene's germline CDR1 is DFQATT and CDR2 SNEGSKA (reference sequence). CDR3 size: 12 residues. V was cut by 3 bases and J by 3 bases, with 3 bases left in between.

This clonotype has a count of ten or more. The V call is TRBV6-5, the J call TRBJ2-5, with no clear D. Germline-derived CDR1 and CDR2 are MNHEY and SVGAGI. The CDR3 spans 15 residues. Trimming pared 2 bases from V and 2 bases from J, leaving 12 bases between. The CDR3 DNA follows: TGTGCCAGCAGTTACCGGTACTATAAACAAGAGACCCAGTACTTC. Its translation is CASSYRYYKQETQYF.

This clonotype showed up many times. The chain uses TRBV28 and TRBJ2-5; weak D call: TRBD2 (6 bases). CDR3 length equals 15 residues. The ends were cut back, 5 bases at V and 4 bases at J, with 17 bases in the middle. Germline loops: CDR1 MDHEN, CDR2 SYDVKM. As DNA, the CDR3 is TGTGCCAGCAGTGGGCTATCGCGGGAAGCAGAGACCCAGTACTTC. Protein product: CASSGLSREAETQYF.

This clonotype showed up many times. The chain employs TRBV29-1 and TRBJ1-2, with D maybe TRBD1 (6 bases). V shed 2 bases and J shed 5 bases, with 9 bases lying between them. Per the germline V gene, CDR1 is SQVTM and CDR2 is ANQGSEA. The CDR3 covers 12 residues. CDR3 DNA: TGCAGCGTTGAATACAGGGCTTATGGCTACACCTTC. Translated, it gives CSVEYRAYGYTF.

In this sample, this clonotype turned up many times. At one end the junction does not follow the germline gene, possibly because of a read error. The chain uses TRBV12-3 or TRBV12-4 and TRBJ2-1; the match to TRBD2 covers 7 bases. The CDR3 totals 12 residues. The CDR3 DNA is TGTGCCAGCCAAAACCCTGCGGGAGAGCTGTTCTTC. Translated, it gives CASQNPAGELFF.

This clonotype was counted many times. The V call is TRBV2, the J call TRBJ2-2, with unresolved D. The V end lost 2 bases, the J end lost 0 bases, and 7 bases lay between the germline ends. This CDR3 region has 15 residues. Germline assignment: CDR1 SNHLY and CDR2 FYNNEI. The CDR3 nucleotides are TGTGCCAGCAGTGAACGCAGGCCGAACACCGGGGAGCTGTTTTTT. Its translation: CASSERRPNTGELFF.

This clonotype was observed many times. The rearrangement links TRBV7-2 to TRBJ2-1; 7 nucleotides line up with TRBD2. The CDR3 spans 15 residues. V was clipped by 5 bases and J by 3 bases; unmatched bases: 7. Germline assignment: CDR1 SGHTA and CDR2 FQGNSA. This chain's CDR3 is CASSPYASGYNEQFF. DNA for the CDR3: TGTGCCAGCAGCCCGTACGCTAGCGGCTACAATGAGCAGTTCTTC.

This clonotype was counted many times. CDR3: CATSDSWVSNEQFF. DNA of the CDR3: TGTGCCACCAGTGATTCTTGGGTATCCAATGAGCAGTTCTTC. V and J are TRBV24-1 and TRBJ2-1; D remains unclear. The germline V gene encodes CDR1 KGHDR and CDR2 SFDVKD. This CDR3 spans 14 amino acids. Trimming took 2 bases from V and 6 from J, leaving 10 bases between them.

This clonotype was picked up many times. The chain carries TRBV12-3 or TRBV12-4 and TRBJ2-2; 16 bases are shared with TRBD2. The CDR3 totals 16 residues. V was clipped by 8 bases and J by 2 bases; unmatched bases: 2. CDR3 coding DNA: TGTGCCAGCGGGACTAGCGGGAGGGTTAACACCGGGGAGCTGTTTTTT. Its protein is CASGTSGRVNTGELFF.

This clonotype showed up many times. The J gene is TRBJ2-7, the V gene TRBV7-9; 10 bases map to TRBD1. V lost 5 bases and J lost 6; bases outside the gene matches: 7. Germline CDR1 reads SEHNR; CDR2 reads FQNEAQ (reference sequence). There are 14 residues in the CDR3. CDR3 region: CASSPRDRGLEQYF. As DNA, the CDR3 is TGTGCCAGCAGCCCCCGGGACAGGGGACTCGAGCAGTACTTC. The full variable domain, with the rest looked up from reference TRBV7-9 and TRBJ2-7, is DTGVSQNPRHKITKRGQNVTFRCDPISEHNRLYWYRQTLGQGPEFLTYFQNEAQLEKSRLLSDRFSAERPKGSFSTLEIQRTEQGDSAMYLCASSPRDRGLEQYFGPGTRLTVT.

This clonotype occurred many times. V and J are TRBV12-3 or TRBV12-4 and TRBJ2-5; TRBD2 matches at 10 bases. The CDR3 has 16 residues. The junction had 10 bases not matched to a gene; V was cut back by 6 bases and J by 3 bases. Here the CDR3 DNA reads TGTGCCAGCAGCCAGGGTTTAGCGGGAGGTGAAGAGACCCAGTACTTC. Translation: CASSQGLAGGEETQYF.

This clonotype has a count of ten or more. V and J are TRBV4-3 and TRBJ1-6; no clear D gene. The CDR3 consists of 15 residues. Per germline, CDR1 LGHNA and CDR2 YSLEER. Trimming cost V 1 base and J 7 bases, with 11 bases left between them. CDR3 amino acids: CASSQVRGSNSPLHF. The CDR3 nucleotides are TGCGCCAGCAGCCAAGTTCGGGGTTCAAATTCACCCCTCCACTTT.

This clonotype was detected many times. The rearrangement uses TRBV7-2 and TRBJ1-6; unclear D gene. Trimming removed 2 bases from V and 7 bases from J, with 12 bases in between. Germline V gene lookup returns CDR1 SGHTA and CDR2 FQGNSA. This CDR3 has 15 residues. DNA of the CDR3: TGTGCCAGCAGCTTAAACGGAAGGGTCAATTCACCCCTCCACTTT. It codes for CASSLNGRVNSPLHF.

This clonotype was observed at least ten times. The chain uses TRBV3-1 and TRBJ2-7, with D tentatively TRBD2 (6 bases). CDR1 LGHDT and CDR2 YNNKEL come from the germline V gene (reference sequence). The CDR3 loop spans 16 amino acids. V lost 0 bases and J 0 bases, leaving 12 bases between the germline ends. The CDR3 loop reads CASSQDLSSASYEQYF. The CDR3 nucleotides read TGTGCCAGCAGCCAAGATCTATCTAGCGCCTCCTACGAGCAGTACTTC.

This clonotype showed up many times. CDR3 residues: CASSYQGVNTGELFF. The CDR3 DNA follows: TGTGCCAGCAGCTATCAGGGGGTAAACACCGGGGAGCTGTTTTTT. The chain employs TRBV5-6 and TRBJ2-2, with 7 positions matching TRBD1. The J segment lost 2 bases and the V segment lost 3 bases, leaving 4 bases of the junction unmatched. Germline CDR1 reads SGHDT; CDR2 reads YYEEEE. This CDR3 has 15 amino acids.

Many counts were recorded for this clonotype. The V call is TRBV28, the J call TRBJ2-5, with D tentatively TRBD1 (7 bases). V dropped 4 bases and J dropped 4 bases, with 13 bases sitting between them. The CDR3 extends over 14 amino acids. Germline values: CDR1 MDHEN, CDR2 SYDVKM. The DNA of the CDR3 is TGTGCCAGCAGTTGGCCAGGGGGAGGAGAGACCCAGTACTTC. This translates into CASSWPGGGETQYF.

The table lists this clonotype with many counts. The rearrangement uses TRBV11-2 and TRBJ2-3; D uncertain. Trimming removed 5 bases at V and 6 bases at J, with 18 bases between. CDR3 size: 15 residues. Germline V gene lookup returns CDR1 SGHAT and CDR2 FQNNGV. The CDR3 coding sequence is TGTGCCAGCAGCCTCCCCGGGTCCCCGGCGGATACGCAGTATTTT. Residues: CASSLPGSPADTQYF.

This clonotype appeared many times. The chain couples TRBV29-1 to TRBJ2-3; D uncertain. The CDR3 covers 14 residues. The V gene lost 6 bases and the J gene lost 3 bases, with 16 bases spanning the gap. Germline V gene data show CDR1 as SQVTM and CDR2 as ANQGSEA. The CDR3 loop reads CSVARLGGTDTQYF. The CDR3 nucleotides are TGCAGCGTGGCCCGTTTGGGTGGAACAGATACGCAGTATTTT.

Ten or more counts support this clonotype. The chain is built from TRBV20-1 and TRBJ2-7; D is ambiguous. Germline V gene data show CDR1 as DFQATT and CDR2 as SNEGSKA (reference sequence). V shed 4 bases and J shed 3 bases, with 19 bases lying between them. The CDR3 has 15 residues. The CDR3 loop reads CSATAKGTLYYEQYF. In DNA form, the CDR3 reads TGCAGTGCTACCGCCAAGGGAACCCTCTACTACGAGCAGTACTTC.

This clonotype was detected a few times. V and J are TRBV27 and TRBJ2-5; 7 nucleotides align to TRBD2. The CDR3 sequence is 13 residues long. Germline V gene data show CDR1 as MNHEY and CDR2 as SMNVEV (reference sequence). The V gene end was trimmed by 8 bases and the J gene end by 5 bases; junction bases not matched to a gene: 8. Here the CDR3 reads CASRTSQTETQYF. The CDR3 bases are TGTGCCAGCCGGACTAGTCAAACTGAGACCCAGTACTTC.

In this sample, this clonotype turned up many times. This chain joins TRBV27 and TRBJ2-7; D may be TRBD1 (6 bases). This CDR3 spans 13 amino acids. Germline loops: CDR1 MNHEY, CDR2 SMNVEV (reference sequence). Deletions cut 5 bases from V and 7 bases from J, with 15 bases between. The DNA for the CDR3 is TGTGCCAGCAGTGGCCGGGACAACTGGGAGCAGTACTTC. Its protein product is CASSGRDNWEQYF.

This clonotype was seen repeatedly, ten times or more. The chain links TRBV4-3 to TRBJ2-1; tentative D call: TRBD2 (6 bases). This CDR3 contains 16 residues. Germline V gives CDR1 LGHNA, CDR2 YSLEER. Trimming took off 1 base at V and 5 bases at J, with 15 bases between the two ends. The CDR3 sequence: CASSQGTGLINNEQFF. Written as DNA, the CDR3 is TGCGCCAGCAGCCAAGGTACGGGACTTATTAACAATGAGCAGTTCTTC.

This clonotype was seen at least ten times. This sequence joins TRBV10-2 and TRBJ2-3; a weak D match, TRBD2 (7 bases). The CDR3 is 17 residues long. Trimming stripped 2 bases from V and 1 base from J, with 16 bases between. Germline CDR1 WSHSY, CDR2 SAAADI. CDR3 residues: CASSEGGLADRTDTQYF. The CDR3 DNA sequence: TGCGCCAGCAGTGAGGGGGGGCTAGCGGATCGCACAGATACGCAGTATTTT.

This clonotype was seen at least ten times. The chain couples TRBV7-3 to TRBJ2-2; 7 nucleotides line up with TRBD2. This CDR3 comprises 17 residues. V lost 1 base, J lost 5 bases, and 10 bases stayed unmatched. The germline CDR1 and CDR2 sequences are SGHTA and FQGTGA. The DNA for the CDR3 is TGTGCCAGCAGCTTAATGGCGGGAGATCTGGCTACCGGGGAGCTGTTTTTT. Amino acid sequence: CASSLMAGDLATGELFF. Combining the CDR3 with reference TRBV7-3 and TRBJ2-2 gives the whole variable domain GAGVSQTPSNKVTEKGKYVELRCDPISGHTALYWYRQSLGQGPEFLIYFQGTGAADDSGLPNDRFFAVRPEGSVSTLKIQRTERGDSAVYLCASSLMAGDLATGELFFGEGSRLTVL.

This clonotype was counted many times. V gene TRBV10-3 combines with J gene TRBJ1-2; tentative D call: TRBD1 (6 bases). The CDR3 has 13 amino acids. Deletions cut 7 bases from V and 6 bases from J, with 15 bases between. Germline CDR1 is ENHRY and CDR2 is SYGVKD. CDR3 protein: CAITPAGADGYTF. The CDR3 coding sequence is TGTGCCATCACTCCCGCAGGGGCGGATGGCTACACCTTC.

The genes are TRBV7-3 and TRBJ1-2; maybe TRBD1 (5 bases). This CDR3 is 14 amino acids long. Trimming left V 2 bases short and J 8 bases short, with 15 bases between. In germline, CDR1 is SGHTA, CDR2 FQGTGA. The CDR3 region has the DNA TGTGCCAGCAGCTTATTCCAGGGTACAGTCGGCTACACCTTC. It specifies CASSLFQGTVGYTF.

There are many counts of this clonotype. This sequence joins TRBV20-1 and TRBJ2-1; 8 bases are a match to TRBD2. Germline CDR1 is DFQATT and CDR2 is SNEGSKA (reference sequence). Trimming took 6 bases from V and 8 from J; bases not matched to a gene: 15. The CDR3 is made up of 15 amino acids. This CDR3 is CSALSGLAGSDEQFF. CDR3 coding DNA: TGCAGTGCACTCTCAGGACTAGCAGGGTCCGATGAGCAGTTCTTC.

This clonotype was observed at least ten times. This chain links TRBV5-1 with TRBJ2-1; the D is unclear. The germline V gene has CDR1 SGHRS and CDR2 YFSETQ. This CDR3 is built from 16 residues. V was pared by 3 bases and J by 1 base, with 14 bases between. The CDR3 is CASSSPSVGSYNEQFF. The CDR3 DNA sequence: TGCGCCAGCAGCTCACCGTCGGTTGGGTCCTACAATGAGCAGTTCTTC.